The clone carrying this T cell receptor beta chain was counted once. The data stem from a study of cytomegalovirus exposure and HLA in healthy donors. PCR amplification relied on 60 Vbeta primers (plus 13 Jbeta primers). Sequenced by immunoSEQ multiplex PCR; TCRdb stores in-frame clones only, minus some. The sample holds about 190,000 clones, around 83% seen once. The clonotype was recovered from a man aged 50 to 60 in good health and CMV-seronegative. Sequenced input: PBMCs.

The CDR3 reads CASSLNDRGQSYSPLHF. Written as DNA, the CDR3 is TGCGCCAGCAGCTTAAATGACAGGGGGCAGAGTTATTCACCCCTCCACTTT. The chain links TRBV5-1 to TRBJ1-6, with 10 bases aligning to TRBD1. Germline-derived CDR1 and CDR2 are SGHRS and YFSETQ. This CDR3 is 17 amino acids long. V lost 2 bases and J lost 8; bases outside the gene matches: 10.